This T cell receptor beta chain was captured by sequencing in a study of blood T cell repertoires in COVID-19. Measured with immunoSEQ multiplex PCR; TCRdb has only the in-frame clones, and not every one. In the table there are over 250,000 clones, about 87% of which are singletons. This receptor was taken from a woman between 40 and 50 years old who had recovered from COVID-19. Sequenced sample: peripheral blood.

The CDR3 sequence is CASGYGSGNTEAFF. CDR3 nucleotide sequence: TGTGCTAGTGGTTATGGGTCAGGGAACACTGAAGCTTTCTTT. This chain joins TRBV12-5 and TRBJ1-1; the D is unclear. The CDR3 consists of 14 residues. The germline V gene has CDR1 LGHNT and CDR2 FRNRAP. Trimming removed 4 bases from V and 1 base from J, with 10 bases in between.